The 28 T cell receptor beta chains in this list originate from one sample, sequenced in a study of molecular identifiers for immune sequencing clone quantification. TCRdb recomputed calls from the PCR reads with MiXCR, one row per CDR3 protein. This table has more than 450,000 distinct CDR3 sequences, about a fifth appearing once. Input material: naive CD8+ T cells from blood, with Jurkat cell RNA spiked in. Subset described: FACS-sorted CD8+CD4-CCR7+CD45RA+ naive T cells. The receptors here all came from a human donor in good health. Some libraries in this study had Jurkat cell RNA spiked in.

This clonotype was found a few times. This chain connects TRBV20-1 to TRBJ2-5; possibly TRBD2 for D (5 bases). The germline V gene encodes CDR1 DFQATT and CDR2 SNEGSKA (reference sequence). The V and J ends lost 0 bases and 5 bases respectively, with 25 bases between them. CDR3 length: 18 residues. This CDR3 reads CSARDGSATTAPLETQYF. The CDR3 nucleotides are TGCAGTGCTAGAGATGGAAGCGCGACTACCGCACCGTTGGAGACCCAGTACTTC.

This clonotype was picked up many times. This chain uses TRBV7-2 with TRBJ2-3; TRBD2 is a possible D gene (6 bases). CDR3 length equals 14 residues. CDR1 and CDR2 (germline): SGHTA, FQGNSA. Trimming stripped 5 bases from V and 6 bases from J, with 15 bases between. The CDR3 protein is CASSPSGGLDTQYF. CDR3 coding DNA: TGTGCCAGCAGCCCCAGTGGGGGGTTGGATACGCAGTATTTT. Full variable domain (missing parts from reference TRBV7-2 and TRBJ2-3): GAGVSQSPSNKVTEKGKDVELRCDPISGHTALYWYRQSLGQGLEFLIYFQGNSAPDKSGLPSDRFSAERTGGSVSTLTIQRTQQEDSAVYLCASSPSGGLDTQYFGPGTRLTVL.

This clonotype showed up many times. This chain uses TRBV6-2 or TRBV6-3 with TRBJ2-5; the match to TRBD2 covers 8 bases. Losses at the gene ends were 3 bases for V and 2 bases for J; bases not matched to a gene: 5. This CDR3 region has 15 residues. Germline V gene data show CDR1 as MNHEY and CDR2 as SVGEGT. In nucleotides, the CDR3 is TGTGCCAGCAGTTATTGGATAGCGGGACAAGAGACCCAGTACTTC. Translated, it gives CASSYWIAGQETQYF.

This clonotype was seen ten or more times. V and J are TRBV7-9 and TRBJ2-4, with TRBD2 identical over 7 bases. The V gene end was trimmed by 5 bases and the J gene end by 2 bases; junction bases not matched to a gene: 9. The CDR3 spans 16 residues. Germline loops: CDR1 SEHNR, CDR2 FQNEAQ (reference sequence). CDR3 loop: CASSPGAGATKNIQYF. In DNA, the CDR3 is TGTGCCAGCAGCCCCGGTGCGGGAGCGACCAAAAACATTCAGTACTTC.

The rearrangement uses TRBV4-1 and TRBJ1-2, with TRBD1 as a possible D gene (5 bases). V lost 2 bases, J lost 2 bases, and 9 bases lay in between. Germline CDR1 reads MGHRA; CDR2 reads YSYEKL. The CDR3 contains 14 residues. CDR3 DNA sequence: TGCGCCAGCAGCCAATTCAGGGCCAACTATGGCTACACCTTC. As protein: CASSQFRANYGYTF.

The rearrangement uses TRBV7-9 and TRBJ2-5, with D maybe TRBD2 (6 bases). CDR1 and CDR2 from the germline V gene are SEHNR and FQNEAQ (reference sequence). Trimming removed 1 base from V and 1 base from J, with 10 bases in between. This CDR3 has 15 amino acids. The CDR3 nucleotides are TGTGCCAGCAGCTTAGTTGTCGGGAGCCAAGAGACCCAGTACTTC. Translated, it gives CASSLVVGSQETQYF. Using reference TRBV7-9 and TRBJ2-5 for the parts outside the CDR3, the full variable domain is DTGVSQNPRHKITKRGQNVTFRCDPISEHNRLYWYRQTLGQGPEFLTYFQNEAQLEKSRLLSDRFSAERPKGSFSTLEIQRTEQGDSAMYLCASSLVVGSQETQYFGPGTRLLVL.

This clonotype has a handful of counts. The chain joins TRBV5-3 to TRBJ2-1, with D possibly being TRBD2 (5 bases). TRBV5-3 is assigned to the ORF class and has an uncertain function. The CDR3 contains 13 residues. V lost 8 bases and J lost 4, with 13 bases in between. The CDR3 coding sequence is TGTGCCAGCAGCCATGGACTGTACAATGAGCAGTTCTTC. Its protein is CASSHGLYNEQFF.

V gene TRBV27 combines with J gene TRBJ2-5; D possibly matches TRBD1 or TRBD2 (5 bases each). The CDR3 runs to 14 residues. Germline V lookup: CDR1 MNHEY, CDR2 SMNVEV (reference sequence). Trimming removed 6 bases at V and 7 bases at J, with 18 bases between. CDR3 DNA sequence: TGTGCCAGCAGACAAATGCCGGGACCCACGACCCAGTACTTC. It is translated as CASRQMPGPTTQYF.

This clonotype was counted at least ten times. The V call is TRBV7-9, the J call TRBJ2-5, with no clear D. V shed 5 bases and J shed 5 bases, with 18 bases lying between them. Germline values: CDR1 SEHNR, CDR2 FQNEAQ (reference sequence). The CDR3 has 15 residues. CDR3 bases: TGTGCCAGCAGCGCCCGATTAGGCCGGTCGGAGACCCAGTACTTC. Translating gives CASSARLGRSETQYF.

V is TRBV6-2 or TRBV6-3 and J is TRBJ2-1; TRBD2 matches at 11 bases. The CDR3 loop spans 15 amino acids. Germline lookup yields CDR1 MNHEY and CDR2 SVGEGT. V trimming: 6 bases; J trimming: 3 bases; junction bases outside the gene matches: 4. The CDR3 protein is CASRLTSGIYNEQFF. CDR3 coding DNA: TGTGCCAGCAGACTGACTAGCGGGATCTACAATGAGCAGTTCTTC.

This clonotype has a handful of counts. The chain has TRBV6-2 or TRBV6-3 and TRBJ2-1; no reliable D call. Trimming removed 2 bases from V and 8 bases from J, with 7 bases in between. The CDR3 is made up of 12 amino acids. From germline, CDR1 is MNHEY and CDR2 SVGEGT. CDR3 amino acids: CASSYNIHEQFF. Written as DNA, the CDR3 is TGTGCCAGCAGTTACAATATCCATGAGCAGTTCTTC.

J is TRBJ2-2 and V is TRBV10-3; D possibly corresponds to TRBD1 (6 bases). CDR3 length equals 17 residues. Germline CDR1 is ENHRY and CDR2 is SYGVKD. The germline V and J ends were trimmed by 0 bases and 4 bases, with 15 bases remaining between them. The CDR3 coding sequence is TGTGCCATCAGTGAGTCGGTTCTCTCAGGGGTCACCGGGGAGCTGTTTTTT. Amino acid sequence: CAISESVLSGVTGELFF.

This rearrangement joins TRBV20-1 to TRBJ2-2; possibly TRBD2 for D (6 bases). The CDR3 covers 14 residues. CDR1 is DFQATT and CDR2 is SNEGSKA in the germline V gene (reference sequence). The V and J ends lost 5 bases and 4 bases respectively, with 14 bases between them. The CDR3 DNA follows: TGCAGTGCTTCCGGGACTGGTCCCACCGGGGAGCTGTTTTTT. This gives the protein CSASGTGPTGELFF.

Worth noting for this clonotype: A read error is possible here, since a much larger clone lies one base away. The CDR3 does not close with the conserved phenylalanine or tryptophan, likely indicating a read error. The chain is built from TRBV4-1 and TRBJ2-1, with D possibly matching TRBD2 (6 bases). From germline, CDR1 is MGHRA and CDR2 YSYEKL. This CDR3 is built from 15 residues. Trimming pared 1 base from V and 1 base from J, leaving 8 bases between. For the CDR3, the DNA is TGCGCCAGCAGCCAAGTCCTAGCGTCCTACAATGAGCAGTTCTCC. Its translation is CASSQVLASYNEQFS.

As concerns this clonotype: This may stem from a read error, because a much larger clone lies one nucleotide away. The final CDR3 position lacks the conserved phenylalanine or tryptophan, pointing to a likely read error. The gene calls are TRBV6-2 or TRBV6-3 and TRBJ1-1; D may be TRBD1 (5 bases). V was cut by 6 bases and J by 3 bases, with 17 bases left in between. The CDR3 is made up of 15 amino acids. Looked up from germline, CDR1 is MNHEY and CDR2 is SVGEGT. The CDR3 DNA follows: TGTGCCAGCAGAGAATGGGACCGAATGGACACTGAAGCTTTCCTT. Translation gives CASREWDRMDTEAFL.

This chain connects TRBV6-6 to TRBJ2-7; D possibly uses TRBD1 or TRBD2 (5 bases each). Trimming took off 1 base at V and 5 bases at J, with 15 bases between the two ends. Germline loops: CDR1 MNHNY, CDR2 SVGAGI (reference sequence). This CDR3 has 15 residues. The CDR3 protein is CASSYLGRESDEQYF. The CDR3 DNA follows: TGTGCCAGCAGTTACTTGGGACGGGAATCGGACGAGCAGTACTTC.

The sample holds many counts of this clonotype. CDR3 sequence: CASSLVPTSADYEQYF. Written as DNA, the CDR3 is TGTGCCAGCAGCTTAGTGCCGACTAGCGCGGACTACGAGCAGTACTTC. This chain joins TRBV11-2 and TRBJ2-7; TRBD2 matches 8 bases. The junction had 8 bases not matched to a gene; V was cut back by 1 base and J by 3 bases. In germline, CDR1 is SGHAT, CDR2 FQNNGV. The CDR3 covers 16 residues.

This clonotype was seen repeatedly, ten times or more. The rearrangement links TRBV2 to TRBJ2-3; a possible D gene is TRBD1 (6 bases). The CDR3 is 13 amino acids. The V end was cut by 4 bases, the J end by 1 base, with 6 bases between. Germline CDR1 reads SNHLY; CDR2 reads FYNNEI. CDR3 nucleotide sequence: TGTGCCAGCAGTGGGGGGCGCACAGATACGCAGTATTTT. Its protein product is CASSGGRTDTQYF.

This clonotype has a handful of counts. This rearrangement joins TRBV5-5 to TRBJ1-6; D is unclear. The CDR3 runs 14 residues. Germline-derived CDR1 and CDR2 are SGHKS and YYEKEE (reference sequence). The germline V and J ends were trimmed by 6 bases and 7 bases, with 14 bases remaining between them. As DNA, the CDR3 is TGTGCCAGCACCCCGGACGGATTGAATTCACCCCTCCACTTT. Residues: CASTPDGLNSPLHF.

Concerning this clonotype: This clone may be a read error of a much larger clone one base away. This CDR3 is CSARASGGQYF. DNA for the CDR3: TGCAGTGCTAGGGCTAGCGGTGGGCAGTACTTC. V gene TRBV20-1 combines with J gene TRBJ2-7, with 7 positions matching TRBD2. The germline CDR1 and CDR2 sequences are DFQATT and SNEGSKA (reference sequence). The CDR3 extends over 11 amino acids. The ends lost 3 bases at V and 9 bases at J; junction bases unmatched: 5.

Turning to this clonotype: One junction end disagrees with the germline gene, perhaps due to a read error. The rearrangement links TRBV2 to TRBJ2-7; maybe TRBD2 (7 bases). Germline V gives CDR1 SNHLY, CDR2 FYNNEI. The CDR3 has 18 amino acids. Here the CDR3 DNA reads TGTGCCGGCAGTGGGAGGGGGATCAGAAGGGCCGCCGTCTACGAGCAGTACTTC. Its protein product is CAGSGRGIRRAAVYEQYF.

This clonotype showed up just a few times. The rearrangement uses TRBV12-3 or TRBV12-4 and TRBJ1-2; D unclear. Trimming took 5 bases from V and 2 from J, leaving 12 bases between them. The CDR3 consists of 14 residues. CDR3 in amino acids: CASSVRPPNYGYTF. The CDR3 DNA reads as TGTGCCAGCAGTGTTAGACCGCCGAACTATGGCTACACCTTC.

A remark on this clonotype: A read error may explain this, as a much larger clone is one base away. The rearrangement joins TRBV5-4 to TRBJ2-7; TRBD2 matches 8 bases. Germline CDR1 reads SGHNT; CDR2 reads YYREEE (reference sequence). This CDR3 is 14 amino acids long. V shed 0 bases, J shed 4 bases, and the junction held 3 bases outside the gene matches. The CDR3 DNA follows: TGTGCCAGCAGCTTGGAACGGGGGGGGTACGAGCAGTACGTC. Its protein is CASSLERGGYEQYV.

This clonotype was observed at least ten times. The chain recombines TRBV2 with TRBJ2-3, with a possible D match to TRBD2 (5 bases). The V and J ends lost 5 bases and 1 base respectively, with 13 bases between them. The CDR3 extends over 15 amino acids. Germline CDR1 and CDR2: SNHLY and FYNNEI. CDR3 sequence: CASSFSAARTDTQYF. CDR3 nucleotide sequence: TGTGCCAGCAGTTTTTCAGCGGCACGCACAGATACGCAGTATTTT.

This sequence joins TRBV12-3 or TRBV12-4 and TRBJ2-6; D possibly corresponds to TRBD1 (6 bases). Trimming took off 5 bases at V and 9 bases at J, with 14 bases between the two ends. CDR3 length equals 14 residues. CDR3 in amino acids: CASSPQGLHNVLTF. In DNA form, the CDR3 reads TGTGCCAGCAGTCCACAGGGATTACACAACGTCCTGACTTTC.

J is TRBJ2-3 and V is TRBV12-3 or TRBV12-4; 9 positions agree with TRBD2. The CDR3 consists of 16 residues. With 3 bases clipped from V and 6 bases from J, the junction kept 10 bases outside the gene matches. The CDR3 is CASSFALAGPSDTQYF. Written as DNA, the CDR3 is TGTGCCAGCAGTTTCGCCCTAGCGGGGCCGAGTGATACGCAGTATTTT.

The V and J genes are TRBV4-3 and TRBJ2-2; maybe TRBD2 (5 bases). Germline assignment: CDR1 LGHNA and CDR2 YSLEER. Trimming removed 0 bases from V and 3 bases from J, with 11 bases in between. This CDR3 is built from 16 residues. The DNA of the CDR3 is TGCGCCAGCAGCCAAGATTGGAGGTCGTACACCGGGGAGCTGTTTTTT. Its translation is CASSQDWRSYTGELFF.

This clonotype was recorded at least ten times. V is TRBV20-1 and J is TRBJ2-7; D uncertain. This CDR3 contains 13 residues. In germline, CDR1 is DFQATT, CDR2 SNEGSKA (reference sequence). V gave up 3 bases and J gave up 0 bases, with 9 bases separating them. The CDR3 coding sequence is TGCAGTGCTAGCTGGCTGAGCTCCTACGAGCAGTACTTC. Translation: CSASWLSSYEQYF.